The T cell receptor beta chain under discussion was sequenced for a study of shared clonotypes between healthy human individuals. Study-level points and caveats: Larger estimated richness was generally seen in naive subsets than in memory subsets.

Donors comprised healthy HIV-negative adults lacking recent acute infections or vaccinations. Concerning this clone: Its antigen is currently unknown.

Profiled with immunoSEQ multiplex PCR; TCRdb holds only in-frame clones, not every one. Of roughly 2 million clones in the sample, nearly 97% were seen once. The CDR3 has 18 residues. J was trimmed by 1 base and V by 5 bases; bases with no gene match: 15. Germline assignment: CDR1 SGHAT and CDR2 FQNNGV. Specimen: naive CD4+ T cells sorted from blood. Documented subset: CD45RA+ positively selected. This clonotype was obtained from a man between 18 and 35 years old in good health. The J gene is TRBJ2-7, the V gene TRBV11-2; 9 positions agree with TRBD1. CDR3 DNA: TGTGCCAGCAGCCCACCGCCAGGACAGGGGAGGAGGTCCTACGAGCAGTACTTC. Translating it yields CASSPPPGQGRRSYEQYF. The whole variable domain, remainder taken from reference TRBV11-2 and TRBJ2-7, is EAGVAQSPRYKIIEKRQSVAFWCNPISGHATLYWYQQILGQGPKLLIQFQNNGVVDDSQLPKDRFSAERLKGVDSTLKIQPAKLEDSAVYLCASSPPPGQGRRSYEQYFGPGTRLTVT.